This T cell receptor beta chain is drawn from a study of CD8 T cells in ankylosing spondylitis (dated by TCRdb to about 2017). Background on the whole study: To find TCR variants linked to disease, the study profiled T cell receptor beta repertoires in ankylosing spondylitis patients and healthy donors. The full study cohort was made up of about 24 ankylosing spondylitis patients and some 100 healthy donors. Samples of peripheral blood were taken, and for ankylosing spondylitis patients, synovial fluid was collected as well.

CDR1 SGHVS and CDR2 FNYEAQ were looked up in the germline V gene. Inclusive of the bounding cysteine and phenylalanine, the CDR3 is 13 residues long. Only the CDR3 portion is preserved as DNA: 39 bases, with reading frame beginning at the first base. V loses 4 bases, J loses 3 bases, and the germline ends lie 10 bases apart. To note about this clonotype: Its recognized antigen is unknown. No base-level quality is on record; no much larger clone is a single base apart.

General conclusions and limits of the study: Some motif variants were previously reported in synovial fluid and blood of reactive arthritis patients, suggesting common disease-initiation mechanisms. The disease-linked clones were reported as significantly enriched in matched synovial fluid samples from ankylosing spondylitis patients. A TCR beta motif of eight highly homologous amino acid variants appeared characteristic of blood from ankylosing spondylitis patients. The disease-linked clones had a CD8+ phenotype and were found at relatively low frequencies in peripheral blood.

Data came from an Illumina HiSeq 2500. Quantitative 5'-RACE with molecular barcodes was used to prepare TCR beta libraries. In the paper's pipeline: Disease-linked TCR variants were identified with a new computational method built on a probabilistic model of VDJ rearrangement. TCRdb trimmed public reads at Q25 via fastp, called clones via MiXCR and kept in-frame beta chains. Identical CDR3 protein sequences are pooled into one entry, listed with their most common genes and DNA. The V and J calls here are based on TCRdb, not the publication. Across this sample there are 650,000 to 800,000 distinct CDR3 sequences, with around 20% seen only once. The ten most abundant clones make up roughly a fifth of the sample.

The chain employs TRBV7-6 and TRBJ2-7; no D gene can be assigned with confidence. Material for sequencing was blood, either unsorted or a sorted T cell fraction (not recorded which). This TCR derives from a male donor with ankylosing spondylitis. The sequenced DNA: TGTGCCAGCAGCTCCCACAACTTCTACGAGCAGTACTTC. It codes for CASSSHNFYEQYF.